The source of this T cell receptor beta chain is a study of blood T cell repertoires in COVID-19 (dated by TCRdb to the early 2020s). The study in broad terms: Samples from collaborators originated in the United States, Italy and Spain and spanned both the acute and convalescent phases of COVID-19. A freely available public database, intended as a resource for researchers studying the immune response to SARS-CoV-2, is where the repertoires were released. Where available, HLA class I and class II types were obtained from metadata supplied by the sample provider rather than from assay-based typing. Samples came from the ongoing ImmuneRACE study (first 160 participants) plus 1,254 subjects from 6 global collaborators. The sample metadata nearly always contained a de-identified subject ID, COVID-19 status, age in years and sex. The material from the prospective study consisted of cDNA or gDNA derived from T cells, B-cell-depleted T cells, or PBMCs. The dataset comprised deeply sampled blood TCRbeta repertoires from subjects exposed to, actively infected with, or recovered from COVID-19. Study-wide findings and limitations: The quantity of clinical and demographic metadata differed by source and by participant and was supplied without curation.

The immunoSEQ Assay, a bias-controlled multiplex PCR, was used to amplify TCRbeta CDR3 regions from genomic DNA. In the paper's pipeline: Nucleated cell counts per sample were estimated from amplification of reference gene primers within the assay. Sequence reads were collapsed and filtered to measure the absolute abundance of every unique TCRbeta CDR3 rearrangement. For each sample, productive Simpson clonality was calculated as the square root of Simpson's diversity index over productive rearrangements. Entries here come from immuneACCESS through TCRdb and include only in-frame sequences with V and J called. Some clones fail to appear in such tables; in the studies checked, an unresolved V gene covers under half of the shortfall, and the cause of the remainder is unknown. The D gene and trimming were derived from the DNA, and the V and J assignments and clone size from that table. The sample includes a few hundred thousand clones, with around 88% observed a single time. The top ten hold 9% to 15% of the sample.

Trimming removed 2 bases from V and 0 bases from J, leaving 9 bases between the germline ends. The CDR3, from cysteine to phenylalanine, totals 15 residues. The retained sequence is limited to the CDR3, 45 bases, with the frame set at the first base. The germline V gene supplies CDR1 SGHDT and CDR2 YYEEEE. This clone was counted a few times. The antigen this receptor binds is unknown. One base away there is no much larger clone; base qualities are not given. The sample carries other DNA sequences with the same CDR3. Whole blood was collected in K2EDTA tubes by collaborating institutions according to the institutions' own protocols. For TCRbeta analysis, collaborators shipped samples in one of three forms: frozen whole blood, isolated PBMCs, or DNA extracted from either of those sample types.

The TCR comes from an older man with acute or convalescent COVID-19. Material for sequencing was peripheral blood. The chain couples TRBV5-6 to TRBJ1-3, with the identity of the D gene unclear. The DNA reads as follows: TGTGCCAGCAGCTTATCGGTGAGCTCTGGAAACACCATATATTTT. Its translation reads: CASSLSVSSGNTIYF.